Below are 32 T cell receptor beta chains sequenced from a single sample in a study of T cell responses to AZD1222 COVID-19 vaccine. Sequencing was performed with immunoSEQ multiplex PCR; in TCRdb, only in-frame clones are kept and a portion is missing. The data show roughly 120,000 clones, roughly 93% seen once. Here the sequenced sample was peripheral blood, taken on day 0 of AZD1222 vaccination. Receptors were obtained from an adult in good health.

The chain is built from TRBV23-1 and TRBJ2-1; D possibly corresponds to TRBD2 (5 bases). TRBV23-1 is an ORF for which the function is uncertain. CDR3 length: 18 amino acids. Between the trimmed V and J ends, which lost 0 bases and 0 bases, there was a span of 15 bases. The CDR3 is CASSQSWAPGSSYNEQFF. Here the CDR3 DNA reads TGCGCCAGCAGTCAATCGTGGGCTCCGGGGTCCTCCTACAATGAGCAGTTCTTC.

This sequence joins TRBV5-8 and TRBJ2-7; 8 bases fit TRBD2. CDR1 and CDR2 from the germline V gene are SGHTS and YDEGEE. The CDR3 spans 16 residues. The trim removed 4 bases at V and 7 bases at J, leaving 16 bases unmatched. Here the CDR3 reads CASSTPTGGGILEQYF. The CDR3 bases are TGTGCCAGCAGCACCCCTACGGGCGGGGGGATTTTGGAGCAGTACTTC.

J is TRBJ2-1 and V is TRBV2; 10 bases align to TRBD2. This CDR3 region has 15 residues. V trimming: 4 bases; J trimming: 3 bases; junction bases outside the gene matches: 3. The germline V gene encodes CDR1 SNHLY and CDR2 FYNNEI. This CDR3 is CASSVSSGGYNEQFF. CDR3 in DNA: TGTGCCAGCAGTGTTTCTAGCGGGGGCTACAATGAGCAGTTCTTC.

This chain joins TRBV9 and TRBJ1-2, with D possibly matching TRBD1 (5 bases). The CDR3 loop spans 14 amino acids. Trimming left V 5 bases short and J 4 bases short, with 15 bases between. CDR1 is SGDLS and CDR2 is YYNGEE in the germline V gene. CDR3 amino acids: CASSGRDMGYGYTF. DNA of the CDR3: TGTGCCAGCAGTGGCAGGGATATGGGCTATGGCTACACCTTC.

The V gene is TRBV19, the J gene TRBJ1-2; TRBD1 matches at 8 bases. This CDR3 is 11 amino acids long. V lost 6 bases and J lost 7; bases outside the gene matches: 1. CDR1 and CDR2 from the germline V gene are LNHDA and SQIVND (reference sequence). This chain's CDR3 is CASRDRGGYTF. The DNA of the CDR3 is TGTGCCAGTAGAGACAGGGGTGGCTACACCTTC.

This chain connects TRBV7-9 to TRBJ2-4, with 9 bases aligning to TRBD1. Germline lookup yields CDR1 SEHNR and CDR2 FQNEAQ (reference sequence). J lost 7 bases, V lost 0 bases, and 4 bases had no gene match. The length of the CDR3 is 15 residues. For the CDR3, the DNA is TGTGCCAGCAGCTTAGCGGGACAGGGTGCGAACATTCAGTACTTC. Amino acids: CASSLAGQGANIQYF.

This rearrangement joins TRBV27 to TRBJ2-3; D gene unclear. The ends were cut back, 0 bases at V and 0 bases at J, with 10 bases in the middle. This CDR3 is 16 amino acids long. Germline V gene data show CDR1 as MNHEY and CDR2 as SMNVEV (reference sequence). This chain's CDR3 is CASSLSAYTSTDTQYF. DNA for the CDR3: TGTGCCAGCAGTTTATCGGCGTATACTAGCACAGATACGCAGTATTTT.

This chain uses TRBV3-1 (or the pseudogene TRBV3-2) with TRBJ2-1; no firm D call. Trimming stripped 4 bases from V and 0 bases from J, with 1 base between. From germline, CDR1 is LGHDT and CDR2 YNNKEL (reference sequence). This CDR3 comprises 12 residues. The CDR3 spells CASSPSYNEQFF. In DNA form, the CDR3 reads TGTGCCAGCAGCCCCTCCTACAATGAGCAGTTCTTC.

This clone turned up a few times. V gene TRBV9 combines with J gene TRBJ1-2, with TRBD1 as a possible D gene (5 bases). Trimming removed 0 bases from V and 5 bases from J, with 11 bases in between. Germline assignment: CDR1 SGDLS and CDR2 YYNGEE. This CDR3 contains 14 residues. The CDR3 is CASSVARAGYGYTF. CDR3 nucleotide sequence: TGTGCCAGCAGCGTAGCTAGGGCAGGGTATGGCTACACCTTC. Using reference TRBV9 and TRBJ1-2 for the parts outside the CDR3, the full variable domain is DSGVTQTPKHLITATGQRVTLRCSPRSGDLSVYWYQQSLDQGLQFLIQYYNGEERAKGNILERFSAQQFPDLHSELNLSSLELGDSALYFCASSVARAGYGYTFGSGTRLTVV.

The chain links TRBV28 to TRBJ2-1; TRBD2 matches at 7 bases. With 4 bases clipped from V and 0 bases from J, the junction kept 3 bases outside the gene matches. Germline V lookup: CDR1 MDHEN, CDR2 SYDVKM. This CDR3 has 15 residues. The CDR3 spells CASSSTSSSYNEQFF. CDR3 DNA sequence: TGTGCCAGCAGTTCGACTAGCAGCTCCTACAATGAGCAGTTCTTC. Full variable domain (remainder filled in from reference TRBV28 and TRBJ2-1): DVKVTQSSRYLVKRTGEKVFLECVQDMDHENMFWYRQDPGLGLRLIYFSYDVKMKEKGDIPEGYSVSREKKERFSLILESASTNQTSMYLCASSSTSSSYNEQFFGPGTRLTVL.

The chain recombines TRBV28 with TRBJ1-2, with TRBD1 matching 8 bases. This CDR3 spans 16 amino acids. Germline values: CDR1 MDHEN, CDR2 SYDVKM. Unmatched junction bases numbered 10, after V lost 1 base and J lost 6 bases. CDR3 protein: CASSLSRAGGGDGYTF. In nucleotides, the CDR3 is TGTGCCAGCAGTTTATCGCGAGCAGGGGGCGGTGATGGCTACACCTTC.

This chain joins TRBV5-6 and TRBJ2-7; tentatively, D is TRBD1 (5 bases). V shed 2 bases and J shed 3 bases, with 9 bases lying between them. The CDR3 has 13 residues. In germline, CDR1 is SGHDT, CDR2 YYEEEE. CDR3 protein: CASSFGRVYEQYF. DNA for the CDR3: TGTGCCAGCAGCTTCGGCAGGGTCTACGAGCAGTACTTC.

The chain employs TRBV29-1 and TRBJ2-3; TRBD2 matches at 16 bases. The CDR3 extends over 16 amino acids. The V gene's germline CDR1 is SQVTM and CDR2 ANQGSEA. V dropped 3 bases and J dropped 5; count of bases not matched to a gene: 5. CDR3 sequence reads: CSVEGGLAGGRDTQYF. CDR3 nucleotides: TGCAGCGTTGAGGGGGGACTAGCGGGAGGGCGAGATACGCAGTATTTT.

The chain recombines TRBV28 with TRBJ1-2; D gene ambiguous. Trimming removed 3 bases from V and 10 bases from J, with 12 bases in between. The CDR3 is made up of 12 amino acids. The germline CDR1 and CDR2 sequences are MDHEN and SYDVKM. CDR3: CASSLGSAFYTF. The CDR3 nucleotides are TGTGCCAGCAGTTTGGGGTCAGCATTCTACACCTTC.

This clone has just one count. This CDR3 is CASSQGQGIYEQYF. The DNA for the CDR3 is TGTGCCAGCAGTCAGGGACAGGGGATCTACGAGCAGTACTTC. The V gene is TRBV3-1 (or the pseudogene TRBV3-2), the J gene TRBJ2-7; 10 nucleotides line up with TRBD1. The germline CDR1 and CDR2 sequences are LGHDT and YNNKEL (reference sequence). The CDR3 loop spans 14 amino acids. The ends lost 6 bases at V and 3 bases at J; junction bases unmatched: 5.

CDR3 residues: CASSLSIRTGDYGYTF. The CDR3 DNA is TGTGCCAGCAGTTTATCTATAAGGACAGGGGACTATGGCTACACCTTC. J is TRBJ1-2 and V is TRBV28; the match to TRBD1 covers 9 bases. Germline V gene sequence: CDR1 MDHEN, CDR2 SYDVKM. V was pared by 1 base and J by 3 bases, with 6 bases of the junction left unmatched. This CDR3 spans 16 amino acids.

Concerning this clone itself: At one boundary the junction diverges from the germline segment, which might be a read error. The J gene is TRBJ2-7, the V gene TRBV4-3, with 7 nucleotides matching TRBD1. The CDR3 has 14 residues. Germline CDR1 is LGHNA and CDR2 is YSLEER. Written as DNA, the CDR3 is TGCGCCAGCAGCGAAGACAGGGCTGTCTACGAGCAGTACTTC. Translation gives CASSEDRAVYEQYF.

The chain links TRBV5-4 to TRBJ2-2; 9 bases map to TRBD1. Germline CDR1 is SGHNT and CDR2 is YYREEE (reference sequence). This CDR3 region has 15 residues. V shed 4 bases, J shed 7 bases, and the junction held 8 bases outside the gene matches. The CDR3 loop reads CASSVQGALGGELFF. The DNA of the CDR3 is TGTGCCAGCAGCGTACAGGGGGCGCTAGGCGGGGAGCTGTTTTTT.

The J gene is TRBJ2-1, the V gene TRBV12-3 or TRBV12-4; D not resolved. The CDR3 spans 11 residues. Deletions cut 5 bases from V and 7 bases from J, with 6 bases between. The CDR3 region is CASSSRNEQFF. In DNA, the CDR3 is TGTGCCAGCAGTAGTAGGAATGAGCAGTTCTTC.

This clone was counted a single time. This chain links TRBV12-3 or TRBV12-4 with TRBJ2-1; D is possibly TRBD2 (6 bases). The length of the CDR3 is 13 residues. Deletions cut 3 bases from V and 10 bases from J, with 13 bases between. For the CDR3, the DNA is TGTGCCAGCAGTTTCCTGGTCCGGGAGGAGCAGTTCTTC. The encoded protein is CASSFLVREEQFF.

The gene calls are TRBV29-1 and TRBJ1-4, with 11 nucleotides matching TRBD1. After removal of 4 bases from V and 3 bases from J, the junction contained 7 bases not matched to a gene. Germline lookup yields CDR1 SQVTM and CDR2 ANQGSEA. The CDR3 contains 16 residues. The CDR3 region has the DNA TGCAGCGTTGGGTGGACAGGGGGCTCGGCTAATGAAAAACTGTTTTTT. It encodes CSVGWTGGSANEKLFF.

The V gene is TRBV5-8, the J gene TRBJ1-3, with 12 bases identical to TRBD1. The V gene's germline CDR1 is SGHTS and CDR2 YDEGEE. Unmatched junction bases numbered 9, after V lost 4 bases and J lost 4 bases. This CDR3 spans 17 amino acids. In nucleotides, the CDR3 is TGTGCCAGCAGCCCGGGGACAGGGGGCCAGAGGGGAAACACCATATATTTT. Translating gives CASSPGTGGQRGNTIYF.

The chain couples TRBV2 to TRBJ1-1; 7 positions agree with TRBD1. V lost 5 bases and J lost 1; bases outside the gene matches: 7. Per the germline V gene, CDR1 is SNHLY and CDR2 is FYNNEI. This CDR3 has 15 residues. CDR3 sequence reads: CASSPMTGRNTEAFF. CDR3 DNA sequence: TGTGCCAGCAGTCCGATGACAGGGAGGAACACTGAAGCTTTCTTT.

The CDR3 sequence: CASSSTTTAQPQHF. The CDR3 nucleotides are TGTGCCAGCAGTTCTACGACGACAGCTCAGCCCCAGCATTTT. The chain is built from TRBV7-2 and TRBJ1-5; maybe TRBD1 (5 bases). The V gene's germline CDR1 is SGHTA and CDR2 FQGNSA. Deletions cut 6 bases from V and 6 bases from J, with 15 bases between. This CDR3 spans 14 amino acids.

The CDR3 loop reads CASRGVNYGYTF. The CDR3 DNA reads as TGTGCCAGCAGAGGGGTTAACTATGGCTACACCTTC. This chain joins TRBV28 and TRBJ1-2, with TRBD1 as a possible D gene (5 bases). The germline gives CDR1 MDHEN, CDR2 SYDVKM. The length of the CDR3 is 12 residues. Deletions cut 6 bases from V and 1 base from J, with 6 bases between.

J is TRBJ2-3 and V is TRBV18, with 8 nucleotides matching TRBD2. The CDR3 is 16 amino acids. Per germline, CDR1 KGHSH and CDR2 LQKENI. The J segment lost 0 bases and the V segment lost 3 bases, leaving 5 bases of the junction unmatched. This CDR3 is CASSPRAGDSTDTQYF. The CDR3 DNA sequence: TGTGCCAGCTCACCTCGAGCGGGAGATAGCACAGATACGCAGTATTTT.

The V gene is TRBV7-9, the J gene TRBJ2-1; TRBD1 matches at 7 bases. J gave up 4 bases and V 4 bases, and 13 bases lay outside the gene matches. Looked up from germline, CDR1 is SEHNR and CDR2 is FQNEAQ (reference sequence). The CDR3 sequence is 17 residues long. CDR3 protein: CASSSRRQGVVYNEQFF. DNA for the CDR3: TGTGCCAGCAGCTCTAGAAGACAGGGAGTGGTGTACAATGAGCAGTTCTTC.

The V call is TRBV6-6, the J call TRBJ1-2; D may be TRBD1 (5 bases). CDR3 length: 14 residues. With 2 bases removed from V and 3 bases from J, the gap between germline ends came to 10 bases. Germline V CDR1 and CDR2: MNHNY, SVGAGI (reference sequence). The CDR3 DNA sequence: TGTGCCAGCAGTTACGTCAGGGTGGACTATGGCTACACCTTC. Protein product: CASSYVRVDYGYTF.

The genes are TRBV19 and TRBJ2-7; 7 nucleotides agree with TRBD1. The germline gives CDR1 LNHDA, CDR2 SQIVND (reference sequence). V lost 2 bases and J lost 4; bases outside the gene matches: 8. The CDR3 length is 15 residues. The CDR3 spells CASSIHRGEGYEQYF. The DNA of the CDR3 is TGTGCCAGTAGTATACACAGGGGTGAAGGATACGAGCAGTACTTC.

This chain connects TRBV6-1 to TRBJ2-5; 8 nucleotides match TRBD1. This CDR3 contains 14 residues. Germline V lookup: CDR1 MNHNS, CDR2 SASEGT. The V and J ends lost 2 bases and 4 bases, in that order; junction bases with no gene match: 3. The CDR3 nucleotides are TGTGCCAGCAGTGAAACAGGGGGAGGAGAGACCCAGTACTTC. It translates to CASSETGGGETQYF.

CDR3 bases: TGTGCCAGCAGCTTAGATGGGACGGGCTTCAATGAGCAGTTCTTC. This sequence encodes CASSLDGTGFNEQFF. J is TRBJ2-1 and V is TRBV11-2; the D gene could be TRBD1 or TRBD2 (5 bases each). The germline CDR1 and CDR2 sequences are SGHAT and FQNNGV. V was cut by 0 bases and J by 6 bases, with 12 bases left in between. The CDR3 totals 15 residues.

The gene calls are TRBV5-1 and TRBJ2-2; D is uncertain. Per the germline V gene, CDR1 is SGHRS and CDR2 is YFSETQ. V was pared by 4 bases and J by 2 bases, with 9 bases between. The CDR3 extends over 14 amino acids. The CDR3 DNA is TGCGCCAGCAGCGCGTCTCCTAACACCGGGGAGCTGTTTTTT. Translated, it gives CASSASPNTGELFF.